The 26 T cell receptor beta chains below were found in one sample sequenced in a study of blood T cell repertoires in COVID-19. Repertoires were generated with immunoSEQ multiplex PCR, while TCRdb's copy carries only in-frame clones and drops some. The repertoire holds about 400,000 clones, with about 89% as singletons. Material for sequencing was peripheral blood. The receptor source for this set is a woman in her twenties or thirties with acute or convalescent COVID-19.

The genes are TRBV2 and TRBJ1-1, with D perhaps matching TRBD1 (6 bases). The CDR3 covers 13 residues. V was clipped by 11 bases and J by 1 base, with 14 bases between them. Germline CDR1 is SNHLY and CDR2 is FYNNEI. The CDR3 DNA reads TGTGCCGGGCGGGGGGGCCCGAACACTGAAGCTTTCTTT. It translates to CAGRGGPNTEAFF.

The rearrangement joins TRBV5-6 to TRBJ2-1; D not resolved. Trimming cost V 2 bases and J 9 bases, with 6 bases left between them. This CDR3 is 11 amino acids long. The V gene's germline CDR1 is SGHDT and CDR2 YYEEEE. The CDR3 loop reads CASSLAREQFF. In DNA form, the CDR3 reads TGTGCCAGCAGCTTAGCCCGTGAGCAGTTCTTC. The full variable domain, completed using reference TRBV5-6 and TRBJ2-1, is DAGVTQSPTHLIKTRGQQVTLRCSPKSGHDTVSWYQQALGQGPQFIFQYYEEEERQRGNFPDRFSGHQFPNYSSELNVNALLLGDSALYLCASSLAREQFFGPGTRLTVL.

The rearrangement uses TRBV28 and TRBJ1-3, with 7 bases fitting TRBD1. The V gene's germline CDR1 is MDHEN and CDR2 SYDVKM. The CDR3 has 15 amino acids. V trimming: 3 bases; J trimming: 0 bases; junction bases outside the gene matches: 2. The CDR3 DNA follows: TGTGCCAGCAGTTTGTGGGACAGCTCTGGAAACACCATATATTTT. The encoded protein is CASSLWDSSGNTIYF. The whole variable domain, remainder taken from reference TRBV28 and TRBJ1-3, is DVKVTQSSRYLVKRTGEKVFLECVQDMDHENMFWYRQDPGLGLRLIYFSYDVKMKEKGDIPEGYSVSREKKERFSLILESASTNQTSMYLCASSLWDSSGNTIYFGEGSWLTVV.

This chain joins TRBV5-1 and TRBJ2-1; TRBD2 matches at 12 bases. Germline V gene lookup returns CDR1 SGHRS and CDR2 YFSETQ. V lost 4 bases to trimming and J lost 7 bases; unmatched junction nucleotides: 9. This CDR3 has 16 amino acids. The CDR3 DNA follows: TGCGCCAGCAGCGCGCTAGCGGGGGGGCCGAAGAATGAGCAGTTCTTC. Its translation: CASSALAGGPKNEQFF.

The CDR3 sequence: CASSLSGERSTDTQYF. Here the CDR3 DNA reads TGTGCCAGCAGCTTATCAGGGGAAAGGAGCACAGATACGCAGTATTTT. The V gene is TRBV11-2, the J gene TRBJ2-3; D is possibly TRBD1 (6 bases). Germline V gene data show CDR1 as SGHAT and CDR2 as FQNNGV. The CDR3 extends over 16 amino acids. Trimming took 2 bases from V and 0 from J, leaving 12 bases between them.

V usage is TRBV14 and J usage is TRBJ2-1, with 8 bases that match TRBD2. Trimming took 2 bases from V and 0 from J; bases not matched to a gene: 3. Per the germline V gene, CDR1 is SGHDN and CDR2 is FVKESK. This CDR3 is built from 16 residues. The CDR3 loop is CASSQSGGDSYNEQFF. In nucleotides, the CDR3 is TGTGCCAGCAGCCAATCCGGGGGGGACTCCTACAATGAGCAGTTCTTC.

This chain uses TRBV27 with TRBJ2-7; TRBD1 aligns across 10 bases. Germline CDR1 reads MNHEY; CDR2 reads SMNVEV (reference sequence). With 6 bases clipped from V and 7 bases from J, the junction kept 6 bases outside the gene matches. This CDR3 is built from 13 residues. The CDR3 coding sequence is TGTGCCAGCAGAGGACAGGGGGGAGGGGAGCAGTACTTC. It encodes CASRGQGGGEQYF.

V is TRBV2 and J is TRBJ1-1, with 7 positions matching TRBD1. Unmatched junction bases numbered 10, after V lost 6 bases and J lost 0 bases. The germline V gene has CDR1 SNHLY and CDR2 FYNNEI. There are 16 residues in the CDR3. Here the CDR3 reads CASSYGTEKMNTEAFF. For the CDR3, the DNA is TGTGCCAGCAGCTACGGGACAGAGAAGATGAACACTGAAGCTTTCTTT.

The chain couples TRBV6-2 or TRBV6-3 to TRBJ2-7, with a possible D match to TRBD1 (6 bases). Germline-derived CDR1 and CDR2 are MNHEY and SVGEGT. Between the trimmed V and J ends, which lost 5 bases and 0 bases, there was a span of 14 bases. The CDR3 spans 15 residues. CDR3 coding DNA: TGTGCCAGCAGTCCCACGGGACAAAGCTCCTACGAGCAGTACTTC. It yields the protein CASSPTGQSSYEQYF.

V is TRBV2 and J is TRBJ2-2; 8 bases map to TRBD2. J lost 1 base, V lost 3 bases, and 1 base had no gene match. The length of the CDR3 is 15 residues. CDR1 is SNHLY, CDR2 FYNNEI, per germline. Written as DNA, the CDR3 is TGTGCCAGCAGTGATAGCGGGGTGAACACCGGGGAGCTGTTTTTT. Amino acids: CASSDSGVNTGELFF.

This clone has a single count. This chain links TRBV30 with TRBJ2-1, with TRBD2 matching 7 bases. The V gene's germline CDR1 is GTSNPN and CDR2 SVGIG (reference sequence). V lost 2 bases and J lost 0; bases outside the gene matches: 7. The CDR3 is 16 amino acids. CDR3 residues: CAWSLWRGSSYNEQFF. In nucleotides, the CDR3 is TGTGCCTGGAGTCTGTGGCGGGGGAGCTCCTACAATGAGCAGTTCTTC.

The J gene is TRBJ2-5, the V gene TRBV5-5; 7 bases align to TRBD1. J was trimmed by 1 base and V by 6 bases; bases with no gene match: 6. From germline, CDR1 is SGHKS and CDR2 YYEKEE (reference sequence). The CDR3 extends over 14 amino acids. The chain's CDR3 is CASNPDRAQETQYF. Written as DNA, the CDR3 is TGTGCCAGCAACCCTGACAGGGCCCAAGAGACCCAGTACTTC.

The chain combines TRBV6-6 with TRBJ1-5; weak D call: TRBD1 (6 bases). The CDR3 has 15 residues. Germline V gene lookup returns CDR1 MNHNY and CDR2 SVGAGI (reference sequence). The ends were cut back, 7 bases at V and 3 bases at J, with 16 bases in the middle. CDR3 residues: CASTDRTLFNQPQHF. CDR3 bases: TGTGCCAGCACCGACAGGACGCTATTCAATCAGCCCCAGCATTTT.

The table lists this clone with a count of one. This chain uses TRBV7-3 with TRBJ2-4; a possible D gene is TRBD1 (5 bases). This CDR3 is 14 amino acids long. The V end lost 3 bases, the J end lost 8 bases, and 14 bases lay between the germline ends. Germline CDR1 is SGHTA and CDR2 is FQGTGA. The CDR3 spells CASSLSADSYIQYF. CDR3 DNA: TGTGCCAGCAGCTTGAGCGCCGACAGTTACATTCAGTACTTC.

The J gene is TRBJ2-1, the V gene TRBV7-8; 7 positions agree with TRBD2. The CDR3 covers 16 residues. Germline V lookup: CDR1 SGHVS, CDR2 FQNEAQ. V lost 1 base, J lost 7 bases, and 10 bases stayed unmatched. As DNA, the CDR3 is TGTGCCAGCAGCTTAGGCCCAGCGGGGAGTAGAAATGAGCAGTTCTTC. It specifies CASSLGPAGSRNEQFF.

The J gene is TRBJ2-1, the V gene TRBV18; D is possibly TRBD1 (6 bases). Between the trimmed V and J ends, which lost 1 base and 4 bases, there was a span of 14 bases. The germline V gene encodes CDR1 KGHSH and CDR2 LQKENI. The CDR3 runs to 16 residues. CDR3 sequence reads: CASSPRPGQKYNEQFF. CDR3 DNA sequence: TGTGCCAGCTCACCACGGCCGGGACAAAAATACAATGAGCAGTTCTTC.

The rearrangement joins TRBV15 to TRBJ1-1, with 9 bases fitting TRBD1. J was trimmed by 5 bases and V by 5 bases; bases with no gene match: 9. The CDR3 sequence is 15 residues long. Looked up from germline, CDR1 is LNHNV and CDR2 is YYDKDF (reference sequence). CDR3 DNA sequence: TGTGCCACCAGCGTCAACCGGGACAGGGTTACTGAAGCTTTCTTT. Its protein is CATSVNRDRVTEAFF.

The chain combines TRBV11-1 with TRBJ2-3, with D possibly TRBD2 on 6 matching bases. Per the germline V gene, CDR1 is SGHAT and CDR2 is FQDESV (reference sequence). With 4 bases removed from V and 4 bases from J, the gap between germline ends came to 15 bases. The CDR3 totals 15 residues. The CDR3 DNA follows: TGTGCCAGCAGCTCACCGGGGCGGAGGGCAGATACGCAGTATTTT. The encoded protein is CASSSPGRRADTQYF.

Here the CDR3 reads CASSRGTGVQPQHF. CDR3 sequence (DNA): TGTGCCAGCAGCAGGGGGACAGGCGTTCAGCCCCAGCATTTT. V gene TRBV6-5 combines with J gene TRBJ1-5; TRBD1 agrees at 8 bases. After removal of 6 bases from V and 6 bases from J, the junction contained 7 bases not matched to a gene. CDR3 size: 14 residues. Germline lookup yields CDR1 MNHEY and CDR2 SVGAGI.

The V call is TRBV7-9, the J call TRBJ1-1; D is perhaps TRBD1 (6 bases). This CDR3 is built from 13 residues. Germline V gene lookup returns CDR1 SEHNR and CDR2 FQNEAQ (reference sequence). Trimming left V 5 bases short and J 4 bases short, with 11 bases between. CDR3 bases: TGTGCCAGCAGCATTCAGGGGAGCACTGAAGCTTTCTTT. Translation gives CASSIQGSTEAFF.

Remarks on this clone: The same CDR3 arises from other DNA sequences in this sample as well. The chain couples TRBV2 to TRBJ1-2, with 7 bases that match TRBD1. The CDR3 is 13 amino acids. CDR1 and CDR2 from the germline V gene are SNHLY and FYNNEI. The V gene end was trimmed by 5 bases and the J gene end by 2 bases; junction bases not matched to a gene: 2. The CDR3 loop reads CASSRDSNYGYTF. The CDR3 DNA sequence: TGTGCCAGCAGTCGGGACAGCAACTATGGCTACACCTTC.

The rearrangement joins TRBV7-9 to TRBJ2-7; 12 nucleotides align to TRBD2. This CDR3 has 17 residues. Per the germline V gene, CDR1 is SEHNR and CDR2 is FQNEAQ (reference sequence). With V trimmed by 4 bases and J by 2 bases, 9 bases remained unmatched. CDR3 DNA sequence: TGTGCCAGCAGCTCCAGTCGACTAGCGGGGGAGGCCTACGAGCAGTACTTC. Amino acids: CASSSSRLAGEAYEQYF.

The CDR3 spells CASSFLAGYETQYF. In DNA form, the CDR3 reads TGCGCCAGCAGCTTCTTAGCGGGGTACGAGACCCAGTACTTC. This sequence joins TRBV5-1 and TRBJ2-5, with TRBD2 matching 8 bases. V dropped 2 bases and J dropped 5; count of bases not matched to a gene: 5. The CDR3 sequence is 14 residues long. Germline CDR1 SGHRS, CDR2 YFSETQ.

The chain uses TRBV7-9 and TRBJ2-3, with 7 bases that match TRBD1. V lost 4 bases to trimming and J lost 2 bases; unmatched junction nucleotides: 6. The CDR3 runs 15 residues. Germline values: CDR1 SEHNR, CDR2 FQNEAQ (reference sequence). The CDR3 coding sequence is TGTGCCAGCAGCTGGGGACAGACCTACACAGATACGCAGTATTTT. Protein product: CASSWGQTYTDTQYF.

The J gene is TRBJ1-1, the V gene TRBV28, with D possibly matching TRBD1 (5 bases). This CDR3 has 15 residues. Germline V gene data show CDR1 as MDHEN and CDR2 as SYDVKM. The germline V and J ends were trimmed by 5 bases and 5 bases, with 18 bases remaining between them. The CDR3 reads CASSPGGSRRTEAFF. The CDR3 region has the DNA TGTGCCAGCAGTCCTGGGGGGTCCCGGCGGACTGAAGCTTTCTTT. The full variable domain, its missing parts supplied by reference TRBV28 and TRBJ1-1, is DVKVTQSSRYLVKRTGEKVFLECVQDMDHENMFWYRQDPGLGLRLIYFSYDVKMKEKGDIPEGYSVSREKKERFSLILESASTNQTSMYLCASSPGGSRRTEAFFGQGTRLTVV.

CDR3 DNA: TGTGCCAGCAAACAGGGGGCCCAAGAGACCCAGTACTTC. Translated: CASKQGAQETQYF. This chain links TRBV12-3 or TRBV12-4 with TRBJ2-5; TRBD1 aligns across 9 bases. The CDR3 sequence is 13 residues long. The V and J ends lost 7 bases and 1 base, in that order; junction bases with no gene match: 1.